This T cell receptor beta chain was recorded in a study of breast tumors, draining lymph nodes, adjacent tissues. TCRdb reanalysed the multiplex PCR reads using MiXCR and keeps one entry per CDR3 protein. The profile shows tens of thousands of distinct CDR3 sequences, 23% of them singletons. This clonotype occurred many times. Its antigen remains unidentified. Per germline, CDR1 SGHRS and CDR2 YFSETQ. V was shortened by 0 bases and J by 2 bases, with 2 bases between the two germline ends. The CDR3 totals 12 residues. Points from the study as a whole: Compared with lymph nodes, tumors were less diverse; compared with nontumor tissue, more. That most tumor T cells come from lymph nodes remained unproven. Data fit most tumor T cells coming from lymph node, expanding in tumor. Compared with basal-like, luminal-like tumors shared significantly more repertoire with nontumor tissue.

This receptor was obtained from a female donor with breast cancer. Some clones in this sample may be carry-over from other donors' samples. The sample consisted of breast tumor tissue. The V call is TRBV5-1, the J call TRBJ2-5; D is unresolved. The CDR3 here is CASSLDQETQYF. The CDR3 nucleotides read TGCGCCAGCAGCTTGGATCAAGAGACCCAGTACTTC. The full variable domain, in which reference TRBV5-1 and TRBJ2-5 provide the parts outside the CDR3, is KAGVTQTPRYLIKTRGQQVTLSCSPISGHRSVSWYQQTPGQGLQFLFEYFSETQRNKGNFPGRFSGRQFSNSRSEMNVSTLELGDSALYLCASSLDQETQYFGPGTRLLVL.